This T cell receptor (beta chain) is drawn from a study of HIV-infected children after antiretroviral therapy interruption. Study context: EBV and CMV exposure was recorded in most children.

Germline CDR1 DFQATT, CDR2 SNEGSKA (reference sequence). V lost 0 bases, J lost 1 base, and 4 bases stayed unmatched. There are 15 residues in the CDR3. This clonotype was seen at least ten times. Treatment described: PENTA 11 planned treatment interruption arm or continuous ART arm. At least 24 weeks of at least three-drug ART, in children 2 to 15 years. Unique molecular identifiers were included in an RNA-based 3' RACE TCR library. TCRdb recomputed calls from the 3' RACE reads with MiXCR, one row per CDR3 protein. This sample carries 40,000 to 55,000 distinct CDR3 sequences, roughly 4% of them seen once, and the ten largest clones take 0.7%.

The chain has TRBV20-1 and TRBJ1-1, with 8 bases lining up with TRBD1. Specimen: CD45RA+ CD4+ T cells from PBMCs, pooled from several time points, collected from a donor given antiretroviral therapy, either interrupted or continuous. Specified subset: naive CD4+ CD45RA+ CD45RO- T cells. The receptor was derived from a pool of human donors with HIV. Written as DNA, the CDR3 is TGCAGTGCTAGAGATCCGGGACAGGCGAACACTGAAGCTTTCTTT. This encodes CSARDPGQANTEAFF.